Listed here is a single T cell receptor beta chain. Its antigen remains unknown. The sample originates from a study of long-term antiretroviral therapy in people with HIV. Study-level points and caveats: Collection spanned 2004 to 2017; ART regimens may be less effective than current ones.

Investigators performed immunoSEQ version v3.0 at survey level. Data came from immunoSEQ multiplex PCR; TCRdb stores just in-frame clones and leaves some out. Here the sample spans approximately 17,000 clones, approximately 80% being singletons. CDR1 and CDR2 from the germline V gene are SGHRS and YFSETQ. The CDR3 contains 13 residues. Trimming shortened V by 2 bases and J by 6 bases, and 12 bases separated the two germline ends. The sample was unsorted PBMCs, taken 3.2 to 3.4 years after starting antiretroviral therapy. The chain carries TRBV5-1 and TRBJ2-7, with D perhaps TRBD1 (5 bases). The origin of this receptor is a woman between 40 and 55 years old with HIV. In DNA form, the CDR3 reads TGCGCCAGCAGCTTTCCGCAGGGTGGCGAGCAGTACTTC. Encoded protein: CASSFPQGGEQYF.